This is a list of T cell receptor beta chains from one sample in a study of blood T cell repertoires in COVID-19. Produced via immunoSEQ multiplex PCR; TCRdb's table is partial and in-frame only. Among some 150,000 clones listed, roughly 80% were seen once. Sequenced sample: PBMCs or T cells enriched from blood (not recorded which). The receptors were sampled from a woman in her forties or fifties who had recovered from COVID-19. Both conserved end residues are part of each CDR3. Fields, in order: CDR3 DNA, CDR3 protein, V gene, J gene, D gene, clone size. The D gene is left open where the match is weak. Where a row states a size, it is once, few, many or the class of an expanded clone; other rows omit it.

CDR3 DNA: TGTGCCAGCAGTTTATTGCAGGGTTGGACTTTCTTT
CDR3 protein: CASSLLQGWTFF
V gene: TRBV28
J gene: TRBJ1-1
D gene: NA
clone size: NA

CDR3 DNA: TGTGCCAGCAGCTATCCGGGACAGGGGGCAGAGACCCAGTACTTC
CDR3 protein: CASSYPGQGAETQYF
V gene: TRBV7-7
J gene: TRBJ2-5
D gene: TRBD1
clone size: few

CDR3 DNA: TGTGCCAGTAGTAACGAGTGGGAGATGAACACTGAAGCTTTCTTT
CDR3 protein: CASSNEWEMNTEAFF
V gene: TRBV19
J gene: TRBJ1-1
D gene: NA
clone size: NA

CDR3 DNA: TGCACCAGCAGCCCTAGTCCTTTCTCCTACAATGAGCAGTTCTTC
CDR3 protein: CTSSPSPFSYNEQFF
V gene: TRBV1
J gene: TRBJ2-1
D gene: NA
clone size: NA

CDR3 DNA: TGCGCCAGCAGCGGGGGGAAAAGCACAGATACGCAGTATTTT
CDR3 protein: CASSGGKSTDTQYF
V gene: TRBV5-1
J gene: TRBJ2-3
D gene: NA
clone size: NA

CDR3 DNA: TGTGCCAGCAGTTACTCGGTGACAGGGAGTGGCTACACCTTC
CDR3 protein: CASSYSVTGSGYTF
V gene: TRBV6-6
J gene: TRBJ1-2
D gene: TRBD1
clone size: NA

CDR3 DNA: TGTGCCAGCAGCTTGTTGGGACAGGGGGGTGGCAATCAGCCCCAGCATTTT
CDR3 protein: CASSLLGQGGGNQPQHF
V gene: TRBV5-6
J gene: TRBJ1-5
D gene: TRBD1
clone size: few

CDR3 DNA: TGTGCCATCAGTGATTCGTCCTATGGCTACACCTTC
CDR3 protein: CAISDSSYGYTF
V gene: TRBV10-3
J gene: TRBJ1-2
D gene: NA
clone size: NA

CDR3 DNA: TGTGCCAGCAGCCGGCAGGGGGAGGCCACTGAAGCTTTCTTT
CDR3 protein: CASSRQGEATEAFF
V gene: TRBV5-4
J gene: TRBJ1-1
D gene: TRBD1
clone size: NA

CDR3 DNA: TGTGCTAGTGGTTTCGGGACGGGGGCAGATACGCAGTATTTT
CDR3 protein: CASGFGTGADTQYF
V gene: TRBV12-5
J gene: TRBJ2-3
D gene: NA
clone size: NA

CDR3 DNA: TGTGCCAGCAGCTCGGGGAACGACTATGGCTACACCTTC
CDR3 protein: CASSSGNDYGYTF
V gene: TRBV7-3
J gene: TRBJ1-2
D gene: NA
clone size: NA

CDR3 DNA: TGTGCCAGTAGTGTACCGGGACAGGATAATTCACCCCTCCACTTT
CDR3 protein: CASSVPGQDNSPLHF
V gene: TRBV19
J gene: TRBJ1-6
D gene: TRBD1
clone size: large

CDR3 DNA: TGTGCCAGTGCCTTGGGGGGGACCCAGTACTTC
CDR3 protein: CASALGGTQYF
V gene: TRBV19
J gene: TRBJ2-5
D gene: NA
clone size: NA

CDR3 DNA: TGTGCCAGCAGCCCCCGGACAGGGATAATGAACACTGAAGCTTTCTTT
CDR3 protein: CASSPRTGIMNTEAFF
V gene: TRBV7-8
J gene: TRBJ1-1
D gene: TRBD1
clone size: NA